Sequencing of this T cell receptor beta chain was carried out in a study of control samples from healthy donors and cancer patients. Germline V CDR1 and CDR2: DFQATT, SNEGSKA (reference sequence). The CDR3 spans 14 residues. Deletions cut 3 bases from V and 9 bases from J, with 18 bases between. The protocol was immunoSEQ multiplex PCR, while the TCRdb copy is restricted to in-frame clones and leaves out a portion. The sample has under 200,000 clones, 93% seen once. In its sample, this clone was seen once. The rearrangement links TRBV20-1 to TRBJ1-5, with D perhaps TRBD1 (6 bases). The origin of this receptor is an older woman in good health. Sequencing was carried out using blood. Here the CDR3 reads CSASPTGYGRPQHF. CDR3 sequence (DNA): TGCAGTGCTAGTCCTACAGGGTACGGACGGCCCCAGCATTTT.